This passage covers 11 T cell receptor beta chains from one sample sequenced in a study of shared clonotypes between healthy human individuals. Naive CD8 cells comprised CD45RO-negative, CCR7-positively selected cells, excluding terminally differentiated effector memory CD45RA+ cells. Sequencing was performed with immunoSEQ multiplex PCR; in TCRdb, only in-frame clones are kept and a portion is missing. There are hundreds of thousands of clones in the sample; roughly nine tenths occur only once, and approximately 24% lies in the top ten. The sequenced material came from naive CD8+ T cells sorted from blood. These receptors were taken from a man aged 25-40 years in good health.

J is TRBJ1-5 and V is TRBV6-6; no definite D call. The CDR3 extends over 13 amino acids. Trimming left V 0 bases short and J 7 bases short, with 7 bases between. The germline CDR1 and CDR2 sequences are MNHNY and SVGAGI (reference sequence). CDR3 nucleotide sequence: TGTGCCAGCAGTTACTCTTCCGGCCAGCCCCAGCATTTT. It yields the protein CASSYSSGQPQHF.

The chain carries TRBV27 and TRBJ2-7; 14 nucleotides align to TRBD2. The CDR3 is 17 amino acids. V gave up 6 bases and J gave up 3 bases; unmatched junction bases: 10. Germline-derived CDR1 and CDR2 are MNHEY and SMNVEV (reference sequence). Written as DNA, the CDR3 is TGTGCCAGCAGCATGCGAAGACTAGCGGGAGGGAACTACGAGCAGTACTTC. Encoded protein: CASSMRRLAGGNYEQYF.

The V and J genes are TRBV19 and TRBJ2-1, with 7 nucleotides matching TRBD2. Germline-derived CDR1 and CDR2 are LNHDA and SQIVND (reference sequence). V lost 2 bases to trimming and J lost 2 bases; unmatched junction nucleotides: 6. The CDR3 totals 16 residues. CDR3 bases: TGTGCCAGTAGTATATCGGCGGGAGTCACCTACAATGAGCAGTTCTTC. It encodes CASSISAGVTYNEQFF. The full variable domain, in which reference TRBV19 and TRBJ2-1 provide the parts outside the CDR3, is DGGITQSPKYLFRKEGQNVTLSCEQNLNHDAMYWYRQDPGQGLRLIYYSQIVNDFQKGDIAEGYSVSREKKESFPLTVTSAQKNPTAFYLCASSISAGVTYNEQFFGPGTRLTVL.

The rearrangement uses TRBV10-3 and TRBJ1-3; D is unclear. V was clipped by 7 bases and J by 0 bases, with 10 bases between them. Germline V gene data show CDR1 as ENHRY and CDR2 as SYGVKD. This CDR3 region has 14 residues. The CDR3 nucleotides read TGTGCCATCACCACCCCGGCCTCTGGAAACACCATATATTTT. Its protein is CAITTPASGNTIYF.

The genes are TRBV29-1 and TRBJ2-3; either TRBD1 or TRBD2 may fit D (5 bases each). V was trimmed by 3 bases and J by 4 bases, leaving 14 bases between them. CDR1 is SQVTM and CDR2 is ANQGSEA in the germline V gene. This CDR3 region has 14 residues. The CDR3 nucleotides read TGCAGCGTTGAGTGGGACGGAAAGGCAGATACGCAGTATTTT. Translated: CSVEWDGKADTQYF.

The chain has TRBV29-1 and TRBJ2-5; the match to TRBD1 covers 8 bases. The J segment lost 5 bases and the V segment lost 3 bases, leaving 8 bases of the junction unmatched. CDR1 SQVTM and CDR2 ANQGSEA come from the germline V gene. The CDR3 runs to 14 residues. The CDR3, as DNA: TGCAGCGTTGACGCTGGACAGGGAAGGGAGACCCAGTACTTC. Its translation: CSVDAGQGRETQYF. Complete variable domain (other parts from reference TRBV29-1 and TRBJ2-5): SAVISQKPSRDICQRGTSLTIQCQVDSQVTMMFWYRQQPGQSLTLIATANQGSEATYESGFVIDKFPISRPNLTFSTLTVSNMSPEDSSIYLCSVDAGQGRETQYFGPGTRLLVL.

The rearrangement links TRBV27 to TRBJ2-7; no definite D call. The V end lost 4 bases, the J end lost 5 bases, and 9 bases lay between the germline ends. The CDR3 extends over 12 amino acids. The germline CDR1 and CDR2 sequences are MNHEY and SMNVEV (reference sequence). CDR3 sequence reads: CASSSQNNEQYF. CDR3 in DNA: TGTGCCAGCAGTTCCCAAAATAACGAGCAGTACTTC.

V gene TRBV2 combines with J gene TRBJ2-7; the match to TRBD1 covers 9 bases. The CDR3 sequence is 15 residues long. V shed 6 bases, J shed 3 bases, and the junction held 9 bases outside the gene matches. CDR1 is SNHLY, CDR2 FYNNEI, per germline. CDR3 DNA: TGTGCCAGCAGGGAGGCGACAGGGGGAAGCTACGAGCAGTACTTC. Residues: CASREATGGSYEQYF.

For the CDR3, the DNA is TGTGCCAGCAGCTTTGGGACAGACGAAGCTTTCTTT. Amino acids: CASSFGTDEAFF. This sequence joins TRBV7-9 and TRBJ1-1; 7 nucleotides line up with TRBD1. Germline-derived CDR1 and CDR2 are SEHNR and FQNEAQ (reference sequence). This CDR3 spans 12 amino acids. V lost 3 bases to trimming and J lost 8 bases; unmatched junction nucleotides: 3.

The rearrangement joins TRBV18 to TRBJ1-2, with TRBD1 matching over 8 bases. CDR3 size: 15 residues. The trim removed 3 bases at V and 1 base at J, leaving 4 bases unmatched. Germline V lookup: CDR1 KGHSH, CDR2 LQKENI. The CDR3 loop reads CASSPLDRVNYGYTF. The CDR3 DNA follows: TGTGCCAGCTCACCCCTGGACAGGGTTAACTATGGCTACACCTTC.

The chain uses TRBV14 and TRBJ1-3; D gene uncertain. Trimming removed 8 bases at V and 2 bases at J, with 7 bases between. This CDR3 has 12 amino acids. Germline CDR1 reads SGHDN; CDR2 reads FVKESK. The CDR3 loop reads CASGRPGNTIYF. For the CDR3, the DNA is TGTGCCAGCGGACGACCTGGAAACACCATATATTTT.